The present TCR beta chain was sequenced within a study of T cell responses to AZD1222 COVID-19 vaccine (dated by TCRdb to the early 2020s). Some background on the complete study: A total of about 250 trial participants underwent TCR sequencing, of whom 207 had received two doses of AZD1222 and roughly 26 had received two doses of the MenACWY control vaccine. Enrollment into the trials was organized by age into subgroups of 18-55, 56-69 and 70-plus years, and those subgroups contained approximately 160, 26 and 62 TCR-sequenced participants, respectively.

The sample's time point label, decoded: about 28 days (+/-7) after the second vaccine dose. Because spike-specific TCR depth and breadth did not differ between the two schedules, AZD1222 recipients who got a second dose at roughly 4 weeks were pooled with those who got a second dose at roughly 12 weeks. Vaccinee samples came from UK trials COV001 and COV002, including a single-blind randomized controlled phase 2/3 trial of AZD1222 (ChAdOx1 nCoV-19) in healthy adults. Trial participant PBMC samples were collected at day 0 and day 28 after the second dose for TCRbeta chain sequencing. On this clone: Its antigen specificity is not known. The input lacks base qualities; no much larger clone sits a single base away.

The CDR3 regions of human TCRbeta chains were subjected to immunosequencing. From the authors' description of their analysis: Repertoire TCRs were matched against a reference library of SARS-CoV-2-specific TCRs generated with the MIRA antigen-specificity platform. Breadth was defined as the fraction of unique TCRs that were SARS-CoV-2-associated, and depth was defined as the fraction of total T cells that were SARS-CoV-2-associated. Using the MIRA data, each spike-specific TCR was mapped to the spike region that the TCR reacts to and placed in a CD4 or CD8 class. Log10-transformed breadth and depth values were compared by one-way ANOVA with Sidak's multiple comparisons tests. Not all clones reach the TCRdb copy of this immuneACCESS table, which keeps in-frame sequences only. Checked studies attribute under half of the gap to unresolved V genes and leave the rest unexplained. For V, J and clone size, that table is used; D and trimming come from the DNA. The sample yields approximately 140,000 clones; around 90% were counted once. Under 4% of the sample is taken by the ten largest.

Study-wide conclusions, independent of this receptor: Conclusions about previously exposed vaccinees were limited because only a handful of AZD1222 recipients were SARS-CoV-2 seropositive at baseline. Nearly half of unique spike-specific TCRs reportedly recognized epitopes outside regions mutated in the B.1.351 and B.1.1.7 variants. After two AZD1222 doses, both the breadth and the depth of spike-specific TCRs were significantly higher than at day 0 and than in MenACWY recipients. Participants were mostly white British, with more females than males. The authors suggested clonal diversity may have been underestimated. The vaccine-associated CD4 TCRs covered the entire spike protein, and the dominant responses fell in regions 160-218 and 743-854. Because no samples from the day 14 peak response were available, repertoires could be characterized only after the peak T cell response. The 56-69-year group was small, and its depth increase did not reach significance, likely because of low power.

From V the trimming removes 3 bases and from J it removes 4 bases, while the gene matches leave 7 bases of the junction unaccounted for. From the cysteine up to the phenylalanine, the CDR3 has a length of 15 residues. Only the CDR3 portion is preserved as DNA: 45 bases, with reading frame beginning at the first base. CDR1 and CDR2 are read off the germline V gene as SGDLS and YYNGEE. The chain is assembled from TRBV9 and TRBJ2-1, and 7 bases in between align with TRBD2. The sample consisted of peripheral blood, taken 28 days after the second AZD1222 dose. The TCR sequence derives from an adult who received the AZD1222 COVID-19 vaccine. The CDR3 has the sequence CASSAGDYKYNEQFF. The DNA is as follows: TGTGCCAGCAGCGCGGGGGACTATAAGTACAATGAGCAGTTCTTC.